This entry lists 7 T cell receptor beta chains sequenced from one sample in a study of cytomegalovirus exposure and HLA in healthy donors. The primer mix had 60 Vbeta and 13 Jbeta primers. Generated by immunoSEQ multiplex PCR, the TCRdb table keeps only in-frame clones and is missing some. The sample has around 180,000 clones; 70% to 80% are singletons. The sequenced sample was PBMCs. Source of these receptors: a woman younger than 45 in good health and CMV-seropositive.

This clone came up once. The rearrangement links TRBV28 to TRBJ1-4; weak D call: TRBD1 (5 bases). Per germline, CDR1 MDHEN and CDR2 SYDVKM. CDR3 size: 17 residues. Trimming took 4 bases from V and 7 from J, leaving 22 bases between them. CDR3 loop: CASSSDQGSWMGEKLFF. CDR3 in DNA: TGTGCCAGCAGTTCCGACCAGGGCTCCTGGATGGGTGAAAAACTGTTTTTT. The full variable domain, its missing parts supplied by reference TRBV28 and TRBJ1-4, is DVKVTQSSRYLVKRTGEKVFLECVQDMDHENMFWYRQDPGLGLRLIYFSYDVKMKEKGDIPEGYSVSREKKERFSLILESASTNQTSMYLCASSSDQGSWMGEKLFFGSGTQLSVL.

The genes are TRBV7-2 and TRBJ2-1; 10 bases line up with TRBD2. Germline V gene sequence: CDR1 SGHTA, CDR2 FQGNSA. CDR3 length: 17 residues. V trimming: 3 bases; J trimming: 2 bases; junction bases outside the gene matches: 7. The CDR3 bases are TGTGCCAGCAGCTTGCAAGCGGGAGGGCCCCCCTACAATGAGCAGTTCTTC. Its translation is CASSLQAGGPPYNEQFF.

This rearrangement joins TRBV7-9 to TRBJ1-1; D is perhaps TRBD1 (6 bases). CDR3 length: 13 amino acids. V gave up 3 bases and J gave up 11 bases, with 16 bases separating them. Germline CDR1 is SEHNR and CDR2 is FQNEAQ (reference sequence). CDR3 sequence: CASSFWDNGMAFF. The CDR3 DNA follows: TGTGCCAGCAGCTTCTGGGACAATGGGATGGCTTTCTTT.

The chain is built from TRBV11-3 and TRBJ2-2, with TRBD2 matching 8 bases. Germline V CDR1 and CDR2: SGHNT, YENEEA. V was clipped by 5 bases and J by 4 bases; unmatched bases: 18. The CDR3 runs 19 residues. This chain's CDR3 is CASSAYLPAGATSTGELFF. CDR3 bases: TGTGCCAGCAGCGCTTATCTACCAGCGGGGGCAACCAGCACCGGGGAGCTGTTTTTT.

The count of this clone is one. The chain employs TRBV19 and TRBJ2-1; 9 bases fit TRBD1. The ends lost 5 bases at V and 10 bases at J; junction bases unmatched: 6. From germline, CDR1 is LNHDA and CDR2 SQIVND (reference sequence). The CDR3 covers 13 residues. The CDR3 bases are TGTGCCAGTAGTCGTACAGGGGGCAGCGAGCAGTTCTTC. Translation: CASSRTGGSEQFF.

The rearrangement uses TRBV7-8 and TRBJ1-2; D might be TRBD1 (5 bases). V was cut by 2 bases and J by 8 bases, with 9 bases left in between. Germline V gene lookup returns CDR1 SGHVS and CDR2 FQNEAQ. The CDR3 has 12 residues. CDR3 nucleotide sequence: TGTGCCAGCAGCTTACTCAGGGTCGGCTACACCTTC. Translated, it gives CASSLLRVGYTF. The entire variable domain, with the rest obtained from reference TRBV7-8 and TRBJ1-2, is as follows: GAGVSQSPRYKVAKRGQDVALRCDPISGHVSLFWYQQALGQGPEFLTYFQNEAQLDKSGLPSDRFFAERPEGSVSTLKIQRTQQEDSAVYLCASSLLRVGYTFGSGTRLTVV.

The gene calls are TRBV30 and TRBJ1-3, with D perhaps matching TRBD1 (6 bases). Looked up from germline, CDR1 is GTSNPN and CDR2 is SVGIG (reference sequence). Trimming removed 0 bases at V and 4 bases at J, with 13 bases between. The CDR3 contains 15 residues. DNA of the CDR3: TGTGCCTGGAGTGTAACGGCAGGGGCGGGAAACACCATATATTTT. Its protein is CAWSVTAGAGNTIYF.